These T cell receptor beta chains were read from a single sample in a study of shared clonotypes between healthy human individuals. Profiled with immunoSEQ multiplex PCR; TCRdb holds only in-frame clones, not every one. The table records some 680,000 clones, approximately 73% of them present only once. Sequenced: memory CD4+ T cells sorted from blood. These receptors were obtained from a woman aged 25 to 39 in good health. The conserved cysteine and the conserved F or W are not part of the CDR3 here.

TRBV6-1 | ASSVFGDVGTEAF
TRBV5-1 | ASSLAWGAGGRSYNEQF
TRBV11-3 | ASSLSLGGTQY
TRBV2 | ASSLAGTGTDTQY
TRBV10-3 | AISESKAGPHT
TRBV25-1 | ASGQGIWSTGNEQF
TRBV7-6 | ASSLLGTDTEAF
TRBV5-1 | ASSRGTSGSQGSYEQY
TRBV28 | ASSLRTGRGTDTQY
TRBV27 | ASRTISQAEQY
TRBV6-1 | ASSASRGINEQY
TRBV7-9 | ASSLRLAGVAAQY
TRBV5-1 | ASSPTGVEREQY
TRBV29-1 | SVEDRGGVGGETQY
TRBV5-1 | ASSLETGTGSRGYT
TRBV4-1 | ASSPPPGQSFSYEQY
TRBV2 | ASSETGNTDTQY
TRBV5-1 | ASSLGGGPYNEQF
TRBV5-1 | ASSLLGLAVPPYEQY
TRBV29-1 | SVRLRLTVNTEAF
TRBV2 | ASSDPSGKNLYEQY
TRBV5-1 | ASSSDRGRNTEAF
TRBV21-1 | ASSKGERISYNEQF